Following are 9 T cell receptor beta chains from one sample sequenced in a study of cytotoxic CD8 clonotypes in ibrutinib-treated CLL. Produced via immunoSEQ multiplex PCR; TCRdb's table is partial and in-frame only. The sample has around 130,000 clones, 84% seen once; the top ten hold around 3.3%. The sample here was PBMCs, taken after 24 months of ibrutinib treatment. The receptors were sampled from a human donor with chronic lymphocytic leukemia.

This clone occurred a few times. The V and J genes are TRBV4-3 and TRBJ2-7; the match to TRBD1 covers 11 bases. Germline CDR1 and CDR2: LGHNA and YSLEER. With 2 bases clipped from V and 4 bases from J, the junction kept 10 bases outside the gene matches. The CDR3 extends over 17 amino acids. The CDR3 sequence is CASSQHIGQGARYEQYF. CDR3 sequence (DNA): TGCGCCAGCAGCCAACATATCGGACAGGGGGCACGGTACGAGCAGTACTTC.

This clone has a single count. This chain uses TRBV7-8 with TRBJ2-2; D possibly matches TRBD1 or TRBD2 (5 bases each). The germline V and J ends were trimmed by 2 bases and 3 bases, with 10 bases remaining between them. The CDR3 loop spans 15 amino acids. Germline CDR1 SGHVS, CDR2 FQNEAQ. CDR3 DNA sequence: TGTGCCAGCAGCTTATGGGGACGCGACACCGGGGAGCTGTTTTTT. This codes for CASSLWGRDTGELFF.

The V and J genes are TRBV19 and TRBJ2-3; perhaps TRBD1 as D (7 bases). V shed 4 bases and J shed 0 bases, with 17 bases lying between them. CDR3 length equals 17 residues. Germline values: CDR1 LNHDA, CDR2 SQIVND (reference sequence). The chain's CDR3 is CASSKKLTGTSTDTQYF. For the CDR3, the DNA is TGTGCCAGTAGTAAAAAGCTGACAGGGACTAGCACAGATACGCAGTATTTT. Looking up the rest from reference TRBV19 and TRBJ2-3 gives the full variable domain: DGGITQSPKYLFRKEGQNVTLSCEQNLNHDAMYWYRQDPGQGLRLIYYSQIVNDFQKGDIAEGYSVSREKKESFPLTVTSAQKNPTAFYLCASSKKLTGTSTDTQYFGPGTRLTVL.

The V and J genes are TRBV5-1 and TRBJ2-5, with 8 bases lining up with TRBD1. This CDR3 region has 15 residues. Germline CDR1 is SGHRS and CDR2 is YFSETQ. V shed 0 bases and J 3 bases; nucleotides not matched to a gene: 4. In DNA form, the CDR3 reads TGCGCCAGCAGCTTGGATGCAGGGGGCGAAGAGACCCAGTACTTC. Residues: CASSLDAGGEETQYF.

This chain links TRBV30 with TRBJ1-6, with 8 bases matching TRBD1. V lost 1 base to trimming and J lost 5 bases; unmatched junction nucleotides: 13. CDR1 is GTSNPN and CDR2 is SVGIG in the germline V gene (reference sequence). The CDR3 loop spans 18 amino acids. Here the CDR3 reads CAWSGWVQRDRNNSPLHF. In DNA form, the CDR3 reads TGTGCCTGGAGTGGGTGGGTTCAACGGGACAGGAATAATTCACCCCTCCACTTT.

A word on this clone: This specimen includes other DNA sequences encoding the same CDR3. The rearrangement links TRBV4-2 to TRBJ1-5; D not resolved. This CDR3 has 14 residues. Trimming stripped 0 bases from V and 4 bases from J, with 7 bases between. Per the germline V gene, CDR1 is LGHNA and CDR2 is YNFKEQ. The CDR3 is CASSQDLGNQPQHF. For the CDR3, the DNA is TGTGCCAGCAGCCAAGATTTGGGTAATCAGCCCCAGCATTTT.

This rearrangement joins TRBV28 to TRBJ2-7; 9 bases fit TRBD1. With V trimmed by 6 bases and J by 6 bases, 9 bases remained unmatched. The germline V gene encodes CDR1 MDHEN and CDR2 SYDVKM. The CDR3 is made up of 14 amino acids. Here the CDR3 reads CASRIYRGPGEQYF. DNA for the CDR3: TGTGCCAGCAGAATCTACAGGGGGCCGGGCGAGCAGTACTTC. The full variable domain, in which reference TRBV28 and TRBJ2-7 provide the parts outside the CDR3, is DVKVTQSSRYLVKRTGEKVFLECVQDMDHENMFWYRQDPGLGLRLIYFSYDVKMKEKGDIPEGYSVSREKKERFSLILESASTNQTSMYLCASRIYRGPGEQYFGPGTRLTVT.

The chain combines TRBV9 with TRBJ2-2, with D unresolved. This CDR3 spans 16 amino acids. Germline loops: CDR1 SGDLS, CDR2 YYNGEE. V lost 6 bases and J 2 bases, leaving 17 bases between the germline ends. The CDR3: CASTPTLGRNTGELFF. The DNA of the CDR3 is TGTGCCAGCACCCCTACTTTGGGCAGAAACACCGGGGAGCTGTTTTTT. Full variable domain (missing parts from reference TRBV9 and TRBJ2-2): DSGVTQTPKHLITATGQRVTLRCSPRSGDLSVYWYQQSLDQGLQFLIQYYNGEERAKGNILERFSAQQFPDLHSELNLSSLELGDSALYFCASTPTLGRNTGELFFGEGSRLTVL.

The rearrangement uses TRBV14 and TRBJ2-2; D is possibly TRBD1 (5 bases). The CDR3 loop spans 14 amino acids. The V end lost 2 bases, the J end lost 4 bases, and 8 bases lay between the germline ends. The germline CDR1 and CDR2 sequences are SGHDN and FVKESK. Here the CDR3 reads CASSQQGFTGELFF. The CDR3 DNA is TGTGCCAGCAGCCAACAGGGTTTCACCGGGGAGCTGTTTTTT.